Presented here are 7 T cell receptor beta chains from one specimen sequenced in a study of T cell repertoires in cytomegalovirus infection. MiXCR, run by TCRdb on the reads, gives a single entry per CDR3 protein. The top ten hold under 30% of the sample, which has nearly 550,000 distinct CDR3 sequences, 16% seen once. The sample was CD8+ T cells from PBMCs. Receptor source: a human donor in good health (CMV status not recorded). Some clones in this sample may be carry-over from other donors' samples.

At least ten counts were recorded for this clonotype. The V call is TRBV11-2, the J call TRBJ2-7, with 9 bases aligning to TRBD1. The CDR3 has 17 amino acids. The germline CDR1 and CDR2 sequences are SGHAT and FQNNGV. The V and J ends lost 3 bases and 2 bases, in that order; junction bases with no gene match: 11. As DNA, the CDR3 is TGTGCCAGCAGCTTGAGTTTTGGGACAGGGATCACCTACGAGCAGTACTTC. This translates into CASSLSFGTGITYEQYF.

This clonotype was seen ten or more times. The V gene is TRBV12-5, the J gene TRBJ2-2; D is ambiguous. Germline CDR1 LGHNT, CDR2 FRNRAP. V lost 6 bases to trimming and J lost 2 bases, with 7 bases between them. The CDR3 runs 13 residues. The chain's CDR3 is CASGLINTGELFF. Written as DNA, the CDR3 is TGTGCTAGTGGCCTCATAAACACCGGGGAGCTGTTTTTT.

This clonotype was detected ten times or more. The rearrangement joins TRBV4-2 to TRBJ1-1, with D unclear. V lost 1 base and J 6 bases, leaving 12 bases between the germline ends. The CDR3 loop spans 14 amino acids. Germline CDR1 and CDR2: LGHNA and YNFKEQ. CDR3 DNA sequence: TGTGCCAGCAGCCAAGTGACATCTATGGCTGAAGCTTTCTTT. It codes for CASSQVTSMAEAFF.

This clonotype was counted many times. This chain links TRBV28 with TRBJ2-3; D is possibly TRBD1 or TRBD2 (5 bases each). Germline loops: CDR1 MDHEN, CDR2 SYDVKM. Deletions cut 5 bases from V and 0 bases from J, with 18 bases between. CDR3 length: 17 residues. CDR3 residues: CASSPKPGPPSTDTQYF. CDR3 DNA sequence: TGTGCCAGCAGTCCTAAGCCGGGGCCCCCTAGCACAGATACGCAGTATTTT.

This clonotype has at least ten counts. This chain links TRBV5-4 with TRBJ2-7; unclear D gene. V was cut by 0 bases and J by 2 bases, with 12 bases left in between. The length of the CDR3 is 15 residues. Germline CDR1 is SGHNT and CDR2 is YYREEE (reference sequence). For the CDR3, the DNA is TGTGCCAGCAGCTTGGCCAGCCGCAACGCCTACGAGCAGTACTTC. Encoded protein: CASSLASRNAYEQYF. The full variable domain, with the rest looked up from reference TRBV5-4 and TRBJ2-7, is ETGVTQSPTHLIKTRGQQVTLRCSSQSGHNTVSWYQQALGQGPQFIFQYYREEENGRGNFPPRFSGLQFPNYSSELNVNALELDDSALYLCASSLASRNAYEQYFGPGTRLTVT.

Many counts were recorded for this clonotype. The chain has TRBV7-9 and TRBJ2-1; 7 nucleotides agree with TRBD2. With 5 bases clipped from V and 1 base from J, the junction kept 5 bases outside the gene matches. The CDR3 runs 15 residues. The V gene's germline CDR1 is SEHNR and CDR2 FQNEAQ (reference sequence). CDR3 amino acids: CASSPSGTSYNEQFF. DNA for the CDR3: TGTGCCAGCAGCCCCAGCGGGACTTCCTACAATGAGCAGTTCTTC.

In its sample, this clonotype was seen a few times. One end of the junction fails to match germline, which may point to a read error. The CDR3 nucleotides are TGTGCCAGCAGCTTAGGGGAACGCACGCTGTATTTT. Amino acids: CASSLGERTLYF. V is TRBV7-3 and J is TRBJ2-3; D not certain. The CDR3 contains 12 residues. Germline V CDR1 and CDR2: SGHTA, FQGTGA. Based on the CDR3 plus reference TRBV7-3 and TRBJ2-3, the full variable domain is GAGVSQTPSNKVTEKGKYVELRCDPISGHTALYWYRQSLGQGPEFLIYFQGTGAADDSGLPNDRFFAVRPEGSVSTLKIQRTERGDSAVYLCASSLGERTLYFGPGTRLTVL.